The source of this TCR beta chain is a study of blood T cell repertoires in COVID-19. Study-level information: In each case, the material was cDNA or gDNA derived from T cells, B-cell-depleted T cells, or PBMCs.

Residents of about two dozen US areas, aged about 18 to 95 years, made up the participants. Participants classified as exposed had met a COVID-19 case within 2 weeks before study entry. This CDR3 region has 17 residues. V gave up 5 bases and J gave up 0 bases; unmatched junction bases: 9. Germline loops: CDR1 SGHNT, CDR2 YENEEA. In the authors' methods: Counts of nucleated cells, estimated from reference gene primer amplification, were obtained. The data were produced by immunoSEQ multiplex PCR, yet TCRdb's version contains in-frame clones alone and is incomplete. The D gene and trimming were derived from the DNA, and the V and J assignments and clone size from that table. In the table there are about 270,000 clones, about 91% of which are singletons.

The origin of this receptor is a man aged 35 to 55 who had been exposed to COVID-19. The chain carries TRBV11-3 and TRBJ2-1, with 8 bases matching TRBD2. Specimen: PBMCs or T cells enriched from blood (not recorded which). The CDR3 bases are TGTGCCAGCAGCCAAGAGCGGGAGTTTAGCTCCTACAATGAGCAGTTCTTC. Its protein is CASSQEREFSSYNEQFF.